This T cell receptor (beta chain) appears in the sequencing data of a study of breast tumors, draining lymph nodes, adjacent tissues. Whole-study findings and limits: Tumor and nontumor repertoires were significantly more similar in luminal-like than in basal-like breast cancer. The data were judged consistent with most tumor T cells coming from lymph node and expanding in tumor. That most tumor T cells come from lymph nodes remained unproven. Tumor repertoires ranked between lymph nodes and nontumor tissue in diversity, with V and J gene preferences.

TCRdb reprocessed the multiplex PCR reads with MiXCR, giving one entry per CDR3 protein. Of 290,000 or so distinct CDR3 sequences in the sample, 30% were seen once. About this clonotype: Its antigen is not identified.

Germline CDR1 KGHDR, CDR2 SFDVKD. The CDR3 loop spans 18 amino acids. V gave up 0 bases and J gave up 5 bases; unmatched junction bases: 12. Breast cancer patients provided tissue from their axillary draining lymph nodes. The sample comprised axillary lymph node tissue. The V call is TRBV24-1, the J call TRBJ1-5; 7 bases match TRBD1. This clonotype was obtained from a female donor with breast cancer. Some clones in this sample may be carry-over from other donors' samples. The CDR3 region is CATSDLLPLDRPHQPQHF. CDR3 in DNA: TGTGCCACCAGTGATTTGCTACCCTTGGACAGGCCCCATCAGCCCCAGCATTTT.